The clone carrying this T cell receptor (beta chain) was seen at least ten times. Antigen: not known. V dropped 3 bases and J dropped 5 bases, with 20 bases sitting between them. CDR1 is DFQATT, CDR2 SNEGSKA, per germline (reference sequence). The CDR3 totals 15 residues. Every patient had bone marrow sampled while the disease was active. This specimen belongs to a study of read filtering for tumor transcriptome and immune sequencing. Molecular barcoded adaptors covering alpha/delta and beta/gamma chains were used on about 0.4 ug RNA. TCRdb used MiXCR to reprocess the reads, holding one entry per CDR3 protein. The table has about 38,000 distinct CDR3 sequences, around 13% seen once. General study results and limits: The sorted CD138-negative fraction was a mixed bone marrow immune population, not purified T cells. IR-seq and RNA-seq agreed better without single-read clonotypes.

The sequencing input was a population of CD138-negative cells sorted from bone marrow. This sequence was found in a donor aged 40 or older with multiple myeloma. The rearrangement joins TRBV20-1 to TRBJ2-7; TRBD2 is a possible D gene (6 bases). The DNA of the CDR3 is TGCAGTGCTAGCAGCCGGGACTCCCTCTGGGACGAGCAGTACTTC. This encodes CSASSRDSLWDEQYF.